These T cell receptor beta chains were read from a single sample in a study of cytomegalovirus exposure and HLA in healthy donors. Using immunoSEQ multiplex PCR, the repertoire was profiled, and TCRdb retains in-frame clones only, with some absent. The profile shows 95,000 to 100,000 clones, roughly 80% of them singletons. The sample taken for sequencing was PBMCs. The receptors were gathered from a man in his forties in good health and CMV-seronegative. Each CDR3 is given with its conserved first and last residue. A D gene is named only where the DNA matches it firmly. Size tells how often a clone was seen (once, few, many) or the class of an expanded clone, and some rows leave it out.

size: once
J: TRBJ2-2
V: TRBV4-1
D: TRBD2
DNA: TGCGCCAGCAGCCCATGGATGGTAGCGGGACCGAACACCGGGGAGCTGTTTTTT
CDR3: CASSPWMVAGPNTGELFF

size: NA
J: TRBJ1-2
V: TRBV6-5
D: NA
DNA: TGTGCCAGCAGAACAGCTAACTATGGCTACACCTTC
CDR3: CASRTANYGYTF

size: NA
J: TRBJ2-7
V: TRBV6-1
D: NA
DNA: TGTGCCAGCAGTGAATCTGGGAGCTACGAGCAGTACTTC
CDR3: CASSESGSYEQYF

size: once
J: TRBJ1-4
V: TRBV6-5
D: NA
DNA: TGTGCCAGCAGTTACGCTTCAGGGATTGGCGAAAAACTGTTTTTT
CDR3: CASSYASGIGEKLFF

size: NA
J: TRBJ2-7
V: TRBV6-6
D: TRBD1
DNA: TGTGCCAGCAGTTACGTTCGTGGGCAGGGGGTATACGAGCAGTACTTC
CDR3: CASSYVRGQGVYEQYF

size: NA
J: TRBJ2-7
V: TRBV9
D: NA
DNA: TGTGCCAGCAGCCAGTCTGGCGGGGACTTCTACGAGCAGTACTTC
CDR3: CASSQSGGDFYEQYF

size: few
J: TRBJ2-2
V: TRBV11-2
D: TRBD1
DNA: TGTGCCAGCAGCTCAGACAGGGGACGGGGCGGGGAGCTGTTTTTT
CDR3: CASSSDRGRGGELFF

size: NA
J: TRBJ2-7
V: TRBV5-1
D: TRBD2
DNA: TGCGCCAGCAGCAACCAGCGGGGGGGAACCTACGAGCAGTACTTC
CDR3: CASSNQRGGTYEQYF

size: NA
J: TRBJ1-1
V: TRBV28
D: NA
DNA: TGTGCCAGCAGCACAAATCAGGGTAGGACTGAAGCTTTCTTT
CDR3: CASSTNQGRTEAFF

size: NA
J: TRBJ1-2
V: TRBV13
D: TRBD1
DNA: TGTGCCAGCAGCGCGGACAGGGAGTATGGCTACACCTTC
CDR3: CASSADREYGYTF

size: NA
J: TRBJ2-3
V: TRBV25-1
D: NA
DNA: TGTGCCAGCAGTAATGTCAGGGGCTATGCAGATACGCAGTATTTT
CDR3: CASSNVRGYADTQYF

size: once
J: TRBJ2-1
V: TRBV5-1
D: TRBD2
DNA: TGCGCCAGCAGCGGGGGGGGACGAGGGGTCTCCAATGAGCAGTTCTTC
CDR3: CASSGGGRGVSNEQFF

size: NA
J: TRBJ1-5
V: TRBV28
D: NA
DNA: TGTGCCACCACAGGGCTCAATCAGCCCCAGCATTTT
CDR3: CATTGLNQPQHF

size: NA
J: TRBJ1-2
V: TRBV9
D: TRBD1
DNA: TGTGCCAGCAGCCCCCCTACAGGGGGCCTTAACTATGGCTACACCTTC
CDR3: CASSPPTGGLNYGYTF

size: NA
J: TRBJ1-2
V: TRBV7-9
D: NA
DNA: TGTGCCAGCAGCTTAGCGCCCGCAGACTATGGCTACACCTTC
CDR3: CASSLAPADYGYTF

size: few
J: TRBJ1-1
V: TRBV6-5
D: TRBD1
DNA: TGTGCCAGCAGTGCCCAGGGGGGGAACACTGAAGCTTTCTTT
CDR3: CASSAQGGNTEAFF

size: NA
J: TRBJ1-4
V: TRBV10-1
D: TRBD1
DNA: TGCGCCAGCAGTGACGGGACAGGGAATGAAAAACTGTTTTTT
CDR3: CASSDGTGNEKLFF

size: NA
J: TRBJ2-2
V: TRBV12-5
D: TRBD2
DNA: TGTGCTAGTGGTTCGGGACTAGCGGGGGCCAACACCGGGGAGCTGTTTTTT
CDR3: CASGSGLAGANTGELFF

size: NA
J: TRBJ2-6
V: TRBV11-3
D: NA
DNA: TGTGCCAGCAGCTTAGGCGCCTCTGGGGCCAACGTCCTGACTTTC
CDR3: CASSLGASGANVLTF

size: once
J: TRBJ1-5
V: TRBV11-2
D: NA
DNA: TGTGCCAGCACAGGGGATGCGCGCCAGCCCCAGCATTTT
CDR3: CASTGDARQPQHF

size: NA
J: TRBJ2-3
V: TRBV5-8
D: NA
DNA: TGTGCCAGCGCCGGCTCCCCAGGGGGGATCACAGATACGCAGTATTTT
CDR3: CASAGSPGGITDTQYF

size: NA
J: TRBJ2-3
V: TRBV19
D: NA
DNA: TGTGCCAGTGCCCCTTTTAACGGACAGTTCTCCACAGATACGCAGTATTTT
CDR3: CASAPFNGQFSTDTQYF

size: NA
J: TRBJ1-2
V: TRBV6-5
D: NA
DNA: TGTGCCAGCAGAGGTGGACAGATAATAAACTATGGCTACACCTTC
CDR3: CASRGGQIINYGYTF

size: NA
J: TRBJ2-5
V: TRBV7-2
D: NA
DNA: TGTGCCAGCAGCCAAGCCGCGCCGATCGCCGGGGAGACCCAGTACTTC
CDR3: CASSQAAPIAGETQYF

size: NA
J: TRBJ1-2
V: TRBV28
D: NA
DNA: TGTGCCAGCAGAGCAGGGCACGCCTCTAACTATGGCTACACCTTC
CDR3: CASRAGHASNYGYTF

size: NA
J: TRBJ1-6
V: TRBV11-3
D: NA
DNA: TGTGCCAGCAGCTTCGGGACAAATAATTCACCCCTCCACTTT
CDR3: CASSFGTNNSPLHF

size: NA
J: TRBJ1-3
V: TRBV15
D: NA
DNA: TGTGCCACCAGCAGAGATCAGGGCCCTGGAAACACCATATATTTT
CDR3: CATSRDQGPGNTIYF

size: NA
J: TRBJ2-1
V: TRBV18
D: TRBD1
DNA: TGTGCCAGCTCACTCCCGGGACAGGGGGACAATGAGCAGTTCTTC
CDR3: CASSLPGQGDNEQFF

size: NA
J: TRBJ2-2
V: TRBV19
D: NA
DNA: TGTGCCAGTAGTAGGAGAGGCTCCGGGGAGCTGTTTTTT
CDR3: CASSRRGSGELFF

size: NA
J: TRBJ1-1
V: TRBV23-1
D: NA
DNA: TGCGCCAGCAGTCGCGAGAAGAACACTGAAGCTTTCTTT
CDR3: CASSREKNTEAFF

size: NA
J: TRBJ1-1
V: TRBV5-4
D: NA
DNA: TGTGCCAGCAGCTTGGGATACAGCCGATGGGACACTGAAGCTTTCTTT
CDR3: CASSLGYSRWDTEAFF

size: NA
J: TRBJ1-1
V: TRBV19
D: TRBD1
DNA: TGTGCCACCCGGGACAGGGGGGGGACCACTGAAGCTTTCTTT
CDR3: CATRDRGGTTEAFF

size: NA
J: TRBJ1-4
V: TRBV2
D: NA
DNA: TGTGCCAGCAGTGGAGGTTCTATTGGGGAAAAACTGTTTTTT
CDR3: CASSGGSIGEKLFF

size: NA
J: TRBJ1-1
V: TRBV29-1
D: NA
DNA: TGCAGCGTTGATCAGGGACAAAACACTGAAGCTTTCTTT
CDR3: CSVDQGQNTEAFF

size: NA
J: TRBJ2-3
V: TRBV5-1
D: TRBD2
DNA: TGCGCCAGCAGCTTGGCCGGGGGGATCACAGATACGCAGTATTTT
CDR3: CASSLAGGITDTQYF

size: NA
J: TRBJ2-2
V: TRBV7-9
D: NA
DNA: TGTGCCAGCAGTCAGAAAGGGCCAAGACAGATCGGGGAGCTGTTTTTT
CDR3: CASSQKGPRQIGELFF

size: NA
J: TRBJ2-1
V: TRBV5-4
D: TRBD1
DNA: TGTGCCAGCAGCTACGATTACCGGGACAGGGGGCATAATGAGCAGTTCTTC
CDR3: CASSYDYRDRGHNEQFF

size: once
J: TRBJ1-4
V: TRBV11-2
D: NA
DNA: TGTGCCAGCAGCTCCGGACAGTTAGAAAAACTGTTTTTT
CDR3: CASSSGQLEKLFF

size: NA
J: TRBJ2-2
V: TRBV25-1
D: NA
DNA: TGTGCCAGCAGTGAACGGGAATGGTACACCGGGGAGCTGTTTTTT
CDR3: CASSEREWYTGELFF

size: NA
J: TRBJ2-2
V: TRBV6-1
D: TRBD2
DNA: TGTGCCAGCAGTGCCATGCTAGCGGGGGGGCCCGGGGAGCTGTTTTTT
CDR3: CASSAMLAGGPGELFF

size: NA
J: TRBJ1-3
V: TRBV11-2
D: TRBD1
DNA: TGTGCCAGCAACCTGGGACAGGCTAGCCTGGCCACCATATATTTT
CDR3: CASNLGQASLATIYF

size: NA
J: TRBJ2-1
V: TRBV19
D: NA
DNA: TGTGCCAGTAGTACCCACCCCGGACTCGAAGGCTACAATGAGCAGTTCTTC
CDR3: CASSTHPGLEGYNEQFF

size: NA
J: TRBJ1-6
V: TRBV11-2
D: TRBD1
DNA: TGTGCCAGCAGCGCCCGGGACAGCTCTAATTCACCCCTCCACTTT
CDR3: CASSARDSSNSPLHF

size: few
J: TRBJ1-2
V: TRBV15
D: TRBD1
DNA: TGTGCCACCAGCAGTGGACAGGGCTATGGCTACACCTTC
CDR3: CATSSGQGYGYTF

size: NA
J: TRBJ1-2
V: TRBV6-5
D: NA
DNA: TGTGCCAGCACCGCATGGCAGGATGGCTACACCTTC
CDR3: CASTAWQDGYTF

size: few
J: TRBJ1-2
V: TRBV6-5
D: TRBD1
DNA: TGTGCCAGCAGTCTCCGGACAGGCCAAAGGGGCTACACCTTC
CDR3: CASSLRTGQRGYTF

size: medium-sized
J: TRBJ2-7
V: TRBV7-8
D: NA
DNA: TGTGCCAGCAGCTTAAATACAGGGCGATACGAGCAGTACTTC
CDR3: CASSLNTGRYEQYF

size: NA
J: TRBJ2-1
V: TRBV11-2
D: NA
DNA: TGTGCCAGCAGCTTAGGTGGACATAACTTGTACAATGAGCAGTTCTTC
CDR3: CASSLGGHNLYNEQFF

size: NA
J: TRBJ1-2
V: TRBV5-1
D: TRBD1
DNA: TGCGCCAGCAGTCCCGCCGGGACAGAGTTCTATGGCTACACCTTC
CDR3: CASSPAGTEFYGYTF

size: NA
J: TRBJ1-4
V: TRBV19
D: NA
DNA: TGTGCCAGTAGTATGCGTCAGGGTAATGAAAAACTGTTTTTT
CDR3: CASSMRQGNEKLFF

size: NA
J: TRBJ2-7
V: TRBV19
D: NA
DNA: TGTGCCAGTAGTATGGCAGGGGCTAGCTCCTACGAGCAGTACTTC
CDR3: CASSMAGASSYEQYF

size: NA
J: TRBJ2-4
V: TRBV5-4
D: NA
DNA: TGTGCCAGCAGCCTCAGGGATAGGTCGAACATTCAGTACTTC
CDR3: CASSLRDRSNIQYF

size: once
J: TRBJ2-5
V: TRBV6-1
D: TRBD1
DNA: TGTGCCAGGGGACAGGGGGCGTGGGAGACCCAGTACTTC
CDR3: CARGQGAWETQYF

size: NA
J: TRBJ1-4
V: TRBV4-1
D: NA
DNA: TGCGCCAGCAGCCCATCATACCGGGACACTGAACGGGGACTGTTTTTT
CDR3: CASSPSYRDTERGLFF